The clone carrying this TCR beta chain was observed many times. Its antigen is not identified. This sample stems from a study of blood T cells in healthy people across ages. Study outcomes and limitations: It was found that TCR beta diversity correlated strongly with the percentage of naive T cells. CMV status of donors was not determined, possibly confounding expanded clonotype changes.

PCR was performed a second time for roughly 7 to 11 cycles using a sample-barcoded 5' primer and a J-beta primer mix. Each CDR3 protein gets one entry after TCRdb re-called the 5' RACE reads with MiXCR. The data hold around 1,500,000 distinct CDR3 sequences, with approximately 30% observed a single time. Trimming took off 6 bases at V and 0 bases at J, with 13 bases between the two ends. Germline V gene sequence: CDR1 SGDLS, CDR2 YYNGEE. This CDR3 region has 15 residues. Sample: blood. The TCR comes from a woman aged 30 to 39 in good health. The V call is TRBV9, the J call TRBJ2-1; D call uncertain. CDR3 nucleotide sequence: TGTGCCAGCACCAAGAGCCCCACCTCCTACAATGAGCAGTTCTTC. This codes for CASTKSPTSYNEQFF.